This T cell receptor beta chain was recovered during a study of cytomegalovirus exposure and HLA in healthy donors. PCR amplification relied on 60 Vbeta primers (plus 13 Jbeta primers). Generated by immunoSEQ multiplex PCR, the TCRdb table keeps only in-frame clones and is missing some. The sample shows about 140,000 clones, around three quarters of them seen only once. Notes on the study in general: Most sequenced TCRs were rare (though some public TCRs occurred in many donors).

Remarks on this clone: Its target is not known.

The CDR3 length is 12 residues. CDR1 is SGDLS, CDR2 YYNGEE, per germline. V was shortened by 0 bases and J by 3 bases, with 3 bases between the two germline ends. The sequencing input was PBMCs. This clonotype was sampled from a man between 35 and 55 years old in good health and CMV-seronegative. This sequence joins TRBV9 and TRBJ2-5; D is uncertain. CDR3 sequence: CASSVAEETQYF. DNA of the CDR3: TGTGCCAGCAGCGTAGCGGAAGAGACCCAGTACTTC.